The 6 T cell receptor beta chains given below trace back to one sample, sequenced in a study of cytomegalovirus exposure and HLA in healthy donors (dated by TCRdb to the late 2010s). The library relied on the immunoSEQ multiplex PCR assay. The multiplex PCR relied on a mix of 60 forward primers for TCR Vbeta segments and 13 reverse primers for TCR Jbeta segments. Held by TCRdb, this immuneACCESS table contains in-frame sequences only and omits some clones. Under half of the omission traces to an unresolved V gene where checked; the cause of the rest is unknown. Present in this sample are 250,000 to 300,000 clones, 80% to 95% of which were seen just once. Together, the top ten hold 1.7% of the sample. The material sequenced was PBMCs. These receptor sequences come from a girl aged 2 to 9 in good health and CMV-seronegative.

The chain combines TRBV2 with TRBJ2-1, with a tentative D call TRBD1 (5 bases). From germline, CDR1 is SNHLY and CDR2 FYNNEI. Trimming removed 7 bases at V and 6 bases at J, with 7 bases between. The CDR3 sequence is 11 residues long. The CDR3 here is CASKGRNEQFF. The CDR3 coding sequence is TGTGCCAGCAAGGGGCGCAATGAGCAGTTCTTC.

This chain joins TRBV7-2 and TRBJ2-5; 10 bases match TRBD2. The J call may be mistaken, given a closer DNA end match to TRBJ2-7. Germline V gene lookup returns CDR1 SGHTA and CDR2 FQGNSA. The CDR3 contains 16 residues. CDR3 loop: CASSPRVLAGVYEQYF. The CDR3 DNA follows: TGTGCCAGCAGCCCAAGGGTTCTAGCGGGGGTTTACGAGCAGTACTTC.

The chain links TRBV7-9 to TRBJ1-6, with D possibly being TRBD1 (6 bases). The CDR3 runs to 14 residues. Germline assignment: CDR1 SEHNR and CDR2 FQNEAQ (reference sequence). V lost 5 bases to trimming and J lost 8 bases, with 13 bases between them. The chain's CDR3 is CASSLRTVDSPLHF. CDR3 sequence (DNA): TGTGCCAGCAGCCTCAGGACAGTCGATTCACCCCTCCACTTT.

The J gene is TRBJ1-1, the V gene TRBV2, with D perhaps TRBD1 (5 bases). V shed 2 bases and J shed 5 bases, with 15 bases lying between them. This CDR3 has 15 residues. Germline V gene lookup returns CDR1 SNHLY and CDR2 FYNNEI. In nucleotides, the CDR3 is TGTGCCAGCAGTGAACGGGCAGGGCCGAGGACTGAAGCTTTCTTT. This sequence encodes CASSERAGPRTEAFF. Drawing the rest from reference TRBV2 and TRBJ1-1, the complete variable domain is EPEVTQTPSHQVTQMGQEVILRCVPISNHLYFYWYRQILGQKVEFLVSFYNNEISEKSEIFDDQFSVERPDGSNFTLKIRSTKLEDSAMYFCASSERAGPRTEAFFGQGTRLTVV.

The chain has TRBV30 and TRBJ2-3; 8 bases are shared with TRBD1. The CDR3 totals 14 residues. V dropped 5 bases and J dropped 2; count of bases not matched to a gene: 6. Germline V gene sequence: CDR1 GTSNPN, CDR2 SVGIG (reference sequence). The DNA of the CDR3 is TGTGCCTGGGGAAGGGGACAGGACACAGATACGCAGTATTTT. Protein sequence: CAWGRGQDTDTQYF.

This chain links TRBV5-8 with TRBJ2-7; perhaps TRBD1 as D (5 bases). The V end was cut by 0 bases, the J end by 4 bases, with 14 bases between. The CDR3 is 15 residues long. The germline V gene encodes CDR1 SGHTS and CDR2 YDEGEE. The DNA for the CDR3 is TGTGCCAGCAGCTTGGGAATAGGGGTAAAGTACGAGCAGTACTTC. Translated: CASSLGIGVKYEQYF.